These 8 T cell receptor beta chains came from one sample sequenced in a study of CD8 T cells in ankylosing spondylitis. TCRdb recomputed calls from the 5' RACE reads with MiXCR, one row per CDR3 protein. The data show 220,000 or so distinct CDR3 sequences, 10% to 13% seen once. The sequencing input was blood, either unsorted or a sorted T cell fraction (not recorded which). These receptors all stem from a male donor with ankylosing spondylitis or in good health (not recorded which).

The chain recombines TRBV7-9 with TRBJ1-2; tentative D call: TRBD1 (5 bases). Trimming cost V 2 bases and J 4 bases, with 14 bases left between them. Germline loops: CDR1 SEHNR, CDR2 FQNEAQ (reference sequence). The CDR3 has 15 amino acids. CDR3 region: CASSLMAAQAYGYTF. CDR3 nucleotide sequence: TGTGCCAGCAGCTTAATGGCTGCACAGGCCTATGGCTACACCTTC.

This clonotype has more than one count but fewer than ten. The rearrangement joins TRBV5-1 to TRBJ2-2; D may be TRBD2 (6 bases). CDR3 length equals 16 residues. V shed 4 bases and J shed 0 bases, with 13 bases lying between them. Per the germline V gene, CDR1 is SGHRS and CDR2 is YFSETQ. CDR3 DNA: TGCGCCAGCAGCCGAGTGGGGGGAACGAACACCGGGGAGCTGTTTTTT. Translated, it gives CASSRVGGTNTGELFF.

The V gene is TRBV18, the J gene TRBJ1-4, with 8 positions matching TRBD1. CDR1 and CDR2 from the germline V gene are KGHSH and LQKENI. This CDR3 spans 15 amino acids. V lost 0 bases, J lost 6 bases, and 3 bases stayed unmatched. In DNA, the CDR3 is TGTGCCAGCTCACCACCGCAGGGGGCTTATGAAAAACTGTTTTTT. Encoded protein: CASSPPQGAYEKLFF.

In this sample, this clonotype turned up a few times. The chain has TRBV2 and TRBJ2-7, with 8 positions matching TRBD1. The ends lost 0 bases at V and 5 bases at J; junction bases unmatched: 6. The CDR3 consists of 15 residues. CDR1 is SNHLY, CDR2 FYNNEI, per germline. CDR3 sequence: CASSEAGTGLDEQYF. The DNA of the CDR3 is TGTGCCAGCAGTGAAGCTGGGACAGGACTGGACGAGCAGTACTTC.

This clonotype came up many times. The J gene is TRBJ2-7, the V gene TRBV7-2; 7 bases are a match to TRBD2. Trimming took 8 bases from V and 3 from J; bases not matched to a gene: 7. Germline CDR1 reads SGHTA; CDR2 reads FQGNSA. The CDR3 consists of 13 residues. DNA for the CDR3: TGTGCCAGCGGACTAGGACTAATCTACGAGCAGTACTTC. This translates into CASGLGLIYEQYF.

J is TRBJ2-7 and V is TRBV7-2, with TRBD2 matching 10 bases. The CDR3 is 16 residues long. From germline, CDR1 is SGHTA and CDR2 FQGNSA. Trimming at V came to 4 bases and at J to 7 bases, leaving 13 bases not matched to a gene. The CDR3 nucleotides read TGTGCCAGCAGCTCTCGGACTAGCGGCGCTACGTCAGAGCAGTACTTC. The encoded protein is CASSSRTSGATSEQYF.

This clonotype was seen repeatedly, ten times or more. The chain employs TRBV5-1 and TRBJ1-5; D remains ambiguous. This CDR3 is built from 14 residues. The germline CDR1 and CDR2 sequences are SGHRS and YFSETQ. The ends were cut back, 6 bases at V and 0 bases at J, with 10 bases in the middle. As DNA, the CDR3 is TGCGCCAGCAAACCGGATCTTAGCAATCAGCCCCAGCATTTT. Encoded protein: CASKPDLSNQPQHF.

J is TRBJ1-2 and V is TRBV6-2 or TRBV6-3; TRBD1 is a possible D gene (6 bases). Trimming shortened V by 5 bases and J by 0 bases, and 10 bases separated the two germline ends. CDR1 and CDR2 from the germline V gene are MNHEY and SVGEGT. The CDR3 consists of 14 residues. The CDR3 sequence: CASSEWTANYGYTF. CDR3 sequence (DNA): TGTGCCAGCAGTGAGTGGACAGCTAACTATGGCTACACCTTC.